Below, 11 T cell receptor beta chains from the same sample are listed, as sequenced in a study of shared clonotypes between healthy human individuals. The table came from immunoSEQ multiplex PCR; TCRdb's copy has only in-frame clones and leaves some out. Among some 2,000,000 clones listed, 85% to 95% were seen once. Sequenced input: naive CD4+ T cells sorted from blood. The subset is: CD45RA+ positively selected. Receptors originate from a man younger than 30 in good health.

The genes are TRBV23-1 and TRBJ2-7; TRBD1 aligns across 7 bases. TRBV23-1 falls under the ORF class, with uncertain function. Trimming at V came to 3 bases and at J to 1 base, leaving 3 bases not matched to a gene. This CDR3 region has 14 residues. CDR3 coding DNA: TGCGCCAGCAGTCATGAACAGGGGTCCTACGAGCAGTACTTC. Translated, it gives CASSHEQGSYEQYF.

The chain employs TRBV2 and TRBJ2-7; TRBD1 aligns across 9 bases. Germline V gene lookup returns CDR1 SNHLY and CDR2 FYNNEI. The CDR3 runs to 13 residues. With V trimmed by 8 bases and J by 2 bases, 4 bases remained unmatched. The DNA for the CDR3 is TGTGCCAGCGGCGGGACAGGGACCTACGAGCAGTACTTC. This gives the protein CASGGTGTYEQYF.

The V call is TRBV27, the J call TRBJ2-1; 9 nucleotides line up with TRBD1. CDR3 size: 14 residues. The ends lost 6 bases at V and 5 bases at J; junction bases unmatched: 5. Germline CDR1 and CDR2: MNHEY and SMNVEV (reference sequence). The CDR3 bases are TGTGCCAGCAGCGGGACAGGGACTAACAATGAGCAGTTCTTC. As protein: CASSGTGTNNEQFF.

The V gene is TRBV5-1, the J gene TRBJ2-7; 8 bases are a match to TRBD1. Germline V gives CDR1 SGHRS, CDR2 YFSETQ. CDR3 length: 14 residues. V dropped 4 bases and J dropped 3; count of bases not matched to a gene: 6. The CDR3, as DNA: TGCGCCAGCAGCGCGGGGACAGGCTACTACGAGCAGTACTTC. It codes for CASSAGTGYYEQYF. Combining the CDR3 with reference TRBV5-1 and TRBJ2-7 gives the whole variable domain KAGVTQTPRYLIKTRGQQVTLSCSPISGHRSVSWYQQTPGQGLQFLFEYFSETQRNKGNFPGRFSGRQFSNSRSEMNVSTLELGDSALYLCASSAGTGYYEQYFGPGTRLTVT.

Points on this clone: Within the sample, other DNA sequences also encode this same CDR3. V and J are TRBV7-9 and TRBJ2-3; 7 bases align to TRBD1. This CDR3 contains 14 residues. Germline loops: CDR1 SEHNR, CDR2 FQNEAQ (reference sequence). J was trimmed by 0 bases and V by 4 bases; bases with no gene match: 1. The CDR3: CASSSTGSTDTQYF. CDR3 coding DNA: TGTGCCAGCAGCTCGACAGGGAGCACAGATACGCAGTATTTT.

CDR3: CASSEVAGISWGYTF. The CDR3 DNA follows: TGTGCCAGCAGTGAAGTCGCGGGTATTTCATGGGGCTACACCTTC. J is TRBJ1-2 and V is TRBV6-4; D call uncertain. CDR3 length equals 15 residues. Germline V lookup: CDR1 MRHNA, CDR2 SNTAGT. V was shortened by 3 bases and J by 8 bases, with 19 bases between the two germline ends.

The J gene is TRBJ2-5, the V gene TRBV5-1, with 9 bases fitting TRBD2. This CDR3 is built from 15 residues. V shed 0 bases, J shed 3 bases, and the junction held 3 bases outside the gene matches. Germline CDR1 is SGHRS and CDR2 is YFSETQ. In nucleotides, the CDR3 is TGCGCCAGCAGCTTGGAGCGGGGGGAGAAAGAGACCCAGTACTTC. This gives the protein CASSLERGEKETQYF.

This chain uses TRBV29-1 with TRBJ1-2, with 9 bases aligning to TRBD1. J was trimmed by 2 bases and V by 3 bases; bases with no gene match: 1. This CDR3 comprises 13 residues. Germline V gene sequence: CDR1 SQVTM, CDR2 ANQGSEA. This chain's CDR3 is CSVDDRGNYGYTF. The CDR3, as DNA: TGCAGCGTTGATGACAGGGGGAACTATGGCTACACCTTC. Variable domain in full (rest from reference TRBV29-1 and TRBJ1-2): SAVISQKPSRDICQRGTSLTIQCQVDSQVTMMFWYRQQPGQSLTLIATANQGSEATYESGFVIDKFPISRPNLTFSTLTVSNMSPEDSSIYLCSVDDRGNYGYTFGSGTRLTVV.

The chain recombines TRBV7-9 with TRBJ2-7; 9 bases agree with TRBD2. Trimming cost V 1 base and J 3 bases; bases outside gene matches: 13. CDR1 and CDR2 (germline): SEHNR, FQNEAQ (reference sequence). The CDR3 spans 18 residues. CDR3 in amino acids: CASSLVSAGGPGFYEQYF. The CDR3 DNA follows: TGTGCCAGCAGCTTAGTCTCGGCGGGAGGGCCTGGGTTCTACGAGCAGTACTTC.

This chain uses TRBV21-1 with TRBJ2-7; TRBD1, the D gene given by the table, was not confirmed from the DNA. TRBV21-1 constitutes a pseudogene. The CDR3 sequence is 15 residues long. The DNA for the CDR3 is TGTGCCAGCATCCTAGAGAGGACACCTAATCGGGAGCAGTACTTC. Translation: CASILERTPNREQYF.

J is TRBJ1-2 and V is TRBV4-3, with D unresolved. V lost 0 bases and J lost 3, with 11 bases in between. The CDR3 has 15 amino acids. The germline CDR1 and CDR2 sequences are LGHNA and YSLEER. The CDR3 reads CASSQEPFVYYGYTF. The CDR3 DNA reads as TGCGCCAGCAGCCAAGAACCGTTTGTCTACTATGGCTACACCTTC.